Listed below are T cell receptor beta chains from one sample, sequenced in a study of blood T cell repertoires in COVID-19. Using immunoSEQ multiplex PCR, the repertoire was profiled, and TCRdb retains in-frame clones only, with some absent. The profile shows 400,000 to 450,000 clones, 80% to 90% of them singletons. Sequenced: PBMCs or T cells enriched from blood (not recorded which). Source of these receptors: a man under 40 who had recovered from COVID-19. Each CDR3 is given with its conserved first and last residue. D genes are given only for firm matches. Only part of the rows carry a size: once, few, many, or a class if the clone is expanded.

TRBJ1-1 | - | - | TRBV4-1 | TGCGCCAGCAGCCAAGTGGACAGTTACACTGAAGCTTTCTTT | CASSQVDSYTEAFF
TRBJ1-5 | - | - | TRBV28 | TGTGCCAGCAGTCCACCCTTAGCAGATGACAATCAGCCCCAGCATTTT | CASSPPLADDNQPQHF
TRBJ2-7 | - | - | TRBV4-1 | TGCGCCAGCAGCCAATTAGCGGAGAGCTCCTACGAGCAGTACTTC | CASSQLAESSYEQYF
TRBJ2-7 | - | TRBD2 | TRBV4-1 | TGCGCCAGCAGCCAAGACCCGGGACTAGCGGGAGGCCTCGAGCAGTACTTC | CASSQDPGLAGGLEQYF
TRBJ1-5 | - | - | TRBV19 | TGTGCCAGTAGTAGTACAGGGACTAGCAATCAGCCCCAGCATTTT | CASSSTGTSNQPQHF
TRBJ2-1 | - | TRBD2 | TRBV18 | TGTGCCAGCTCACCAGGTGGACTAGCGGGTGAGCAGTTCTTC | CASSPGGLAGEQFF
TRBJ1-6 | - | - | TRBV28 | TGTGCCAGCAGTTTCTTTAATTCACCCCTCCACTTT | CASSFFNSPLHF
TRBJ2-1 | - | - | TRBV24-1 | TGTGCCACCAGTCCCCGGGGCAATGAGCAGTTCTTC | CATSPRGNEQFF
TRBJ2-1 | - | - | TRBV2 | TGTGCCAGCAGGAGATTAGATCGCAATGAGCAGTTCTTC | CASRRLDRNEQFF
TRBJ1-2 | - | - | TRBV5-8 | TGTGCCAGCAGCTTTAGTTCGAAGCTTTTCTCTGATACCTTC | CASSFSSKLFSDTF
TRBJ1-2 | - | - | TRBV11-2 | TGTGCCAGCAGCTTAGATCCCAGCTATGGCTACACCTTC | CASSLDPSYGYTF
TRBJ1-3 | - | - | TRBV7-8 | TGTGCCAGCAGCTTAACTGGTCCGGTTGGAAACACCATATATTTT | CASSLTGPVGNTIYF
TRBJ1-4 | once | TRBD1 | TRBV2 | TGTGCCAGCAGTGCGGGACAGGTTAATGAAAAACTGTTTTTT | CASSAGQVNEKLFF
TRBJ2-2 | once | - | TRBV18 | TGTGCCAGCTCACCATTACAGGAGAACACCGGGGAGCTGTTTTTT | CASSPLQENTGELFF
TRBJ1-5 | - | TRBD1 | TRBV5-1 | TGCGCCAGCAGCAGAGGGACAGGGGGCGGCAATCAGCCCCAGCATTTT | CASSRGTGGGNQPQHF
TRBJ1-5 | few | TRBD1 | TRBV28 | TGTGCCAGCAGCCCCATATTGACAGGGCTTAGCAATCAGCCCCAGCATTTT | CASSPILTGLSNQPQHF
TRBJ2-5 | - | - | TRBV10-3 | TGTGCCATCAGTGACAGTAGCGGCCAAGAGACCCAGTACTTC | CAISDSSGQETQYF
TRBJ1-5 | few | - | TRBV4-1 | TGCGCCAGCAGCCACCCAGGACAGAAAGGTCAGCCCCAGCATTTT | CASSHPGQKGQPQHF
TRBJ1-1 | - | - | TRBV3-1/TRBV3-2 | TGTGCCAGCAGCCCCCGGGGGGTTCACACTGAAGCTTTCTTT | CASSPRGVHTEAFF
TRBJ2-7 | - | TRBD1 | TRBV24-1 | TGTGCCACCAGTGATTCCCGGGACAGACCCTACGAGCAGTACTTC | CATSDSRDRPYEQYF
TRBJ2-7 | - | - | TRBV5-4 | TGTGCCAGCAGACAATCCCCCGGGTACGAGCAGTACTTC | CASRQSPGYEQYF
TRBJ2-3 | - | - | TRBV7-9 | TGTGCCAGCAGCCCCTTTCGGGGGAGTGGGTATACGCAGTATTTT | CASSPFRGSGYTQYF
TRBJ1-2 | - | - | TRBV10-3 | TGTGCCATCACCGGGGGGGCTTTAGGTGGCTACACCTTC | CAITGGALGGYTF
TRBJ1-6 | - | TRBD1 | TRBV10-3 | TGTGCCATCAGTGAGTCGAGGGGGACAGACAATTCACCCCTCCACTTT | CAISESRGTDNSPLHF
TRBJ2-6 | - | - | TRBV24-1 | TGTGCCACCAGTGACGCAGGGGCCGGGGCCAACGTCCTGACTTTC | CATSDAGAGANVLTF
TRBJ2-7 | - | TRBD2 | TRBV25-1 | TGTGCCAGCAGACTAGCGGCCTCCTACGAGCAGTACTTC | CASRLAASYEQYF
TRBJ2-1 | - | TRBD1 | TRBV5-1 | TGCGCCAGCAGCCCCAGGACAGGGTCTTATGAGCAGTTCTTC | CASSPRTGSYEQFF
TRBJ2-1 | - | - | TRBV28 | TGTGCCAGCAGTTTAGGCGGGTCGCGCAATGAGCAGTTCTTC | CASSLGGSRNEQFF
TRBJ2-5 | - | TRBD2 | TRBV24-1 | TGTGCCACCAGTCTGAGCGGGAGGGCCAGGGAGACCCAGTACTTC | CATSLSGRARETQYF
TRBJ1-2 | - | - | TRBV25-1 | TGTGCCAGCAGGAACGGACTCCATGGCTACACCTTC | CASRNGLHGYTF
TRBJ2-1 | - | TRBD1 | TRBV7-3 | TGTGCCAGCAGCTTGTTTGGACAGGAGGAAAATGAGCAGTTCTTC | CASSLFGQEENEQFF
TRBJ1-3 | - | - | TRBV9 | TGTGCCAGCAGCGTCTCAAAGGACAGCATTTCCTCTGGAAACACCATATATTTT | CASSVSKDSISSGNTIYF
TRBJ2-1 | - | TRBD2 | TRBV27 | TGTGCCAGCCGTACTCTGGCACTAGCGGGAGCTTACAATGAGCAGTTCTTC | CASRTLALAGAYNEQFF
TRBJ2-5 | once | - | TRBV7-9 | TGTGCCAGCAGCCTCAGGGTCGCGGGGGAGACCCAGTACTTC | CASSLRVAGETQYF
TRBJ1-5 | few | TRBD1 | TRBV19 | TGTGCCAGTAGTATGGACAGGGATTATAGCAATCAGCCCCAGCATTTT | CASSMDRDYSNQPQHF
TRBJ1-4 | - | - | TRBV5-4 | TGTGCCAGCGGAGTAGCGGGGAAACTGTTTTTT | CASGVAGKLFF
TRBJ1-2 | - | - | TRBV28 | TGTGCCACCATACGAAAAATGAGCTATGGCTACACCTTC | CATIRKMSYGYTF
TRBJ2-1 | - | TRBD2 | TRBV10-3 | TGTGCCATCAGTACTAGCGGGAGAGGGCTGTTCTTC | CAISTSGRGLFF
TRBJ2-2 | - | - | TRBV9 | TGTGCCAGCAGCCCTAAGATAAACGGGGAGCTGTTTTTT | CASSPKINGELFF
TRBJ1-5 | - | - | TRBV2 | TGTGCCAGCAGTGTCGGGGGGCTGGGCAATCAGCCCCAGCATTTT | CASSVGGLGNQPQHF
TRBJ1-2 | - | - | TRBV10-3 | TGTGCCATCAGGGACCGGGGGAGGGACGGAGGCTACACCTTC | CAIRDRGRDGGYTF
TRBJ2-5 | - | - | TRBV12-3/TRBV12-4 | TGTGCCAGCAGACCTTCGAAGTCGGTGACCCAGTACTTC | CASRPSKSVTQYF
TRBJ2-2 | - | - | TRBV9 | TGTGCCAGCAGCCGCGGGCCCGGCACCGGGGAGCTGTTTTTT | CASSRGPGTGELFF
TRBJ2-1 | - | TRBD1 | TRBV13 | TGTGCCAGCAGCGTCCGGGACAGGGCCAATGAGCAGTTCTTC | CASSVRDRANEQFF
TRBJ1-1 | - | TRBD1 | TRBV5-8 | TGTGCCAGCAGCTTGGCCTTGACAGGGAGCACTGAAGCTTTCTTT | CASSLALTGSTEAFF
TRBJ1-6 | once | - | TRBV6-5 | TGTGCCAGCAGGTGGAGGGATAATTCACCCCTCCACTTT | CASRWRDNSPLHF
TRBJ1-6 | - | - | TRBV30 | TGTGCCTGGAGTTCCCCATCACCCCTCCACTTT | CAWSSPSPLHF
TRBJ2-3 | - | TRBD2 | TRBV3-1/TRBV3-2 | TGTGCCAGCAGCTTCCGGACTAGCGGGATAAGCACAGATACGCAGTATTTT | CASSFRTSGISTDTQYF
TRBJ2-7 | - | TRBD2 | TRBV5-1 | TGCGCCAGCAGCCACGGGACTAGCGGAAGCTACGAGCAGTACTTC | CASSHGTSGSYEQYF
TRBJ2-7 | - | TRBD1 | TRBV12-5 | TGTGCTAGTGGTTTGGTGGACAGGGCCAGCGAGCAGTACTTC | CASGLVDRASEQYF
TRBJ2-1 | - | - | TRBV6-7 | TGTGCCACCTCTAGCCCGAGCTCCTACAATGAGCAGTTCTTC | CATSSPSSYNEQFF
TRBJ2-5 | - | TRBD2 | TRBV5-5 | TGTGCCAGCAGCCTCCGACTAGCGGCGGGTCAAGAGACCCAGTACTTC | CASSLRLAAGQETQYF
TRBJ1-4 | - | - | TRBV7-9 | TGTGCCAGCAGCTCCAAGGGGAGGACTAATGAAAAACTGTTTTTT | CASSSKGRTNEKLFF
TRBJ1-6 | - | - | TRBV18 | TGTGCCAGCTCAATCGACAGGCCCCAAAATTCACCCCTCCACTTT | CASSIDRPQNSPLHF
TRBJ2-1 | - | TRBD2 | TRBV7-3 | TGTGCCAGCAGCTTAAAAGGGACTAGCGGTTATGAGCAGTTCTTC | CASSLKGTSGYEQFF
TRBJ1-1 | - | - | TRBV24-1 | TGTGCCACTCAAGACTCGAACACTGAAGCTTTCTTT | CATQDSNTEAFF